Listed below are T cell receptor beta chains from one sample, sequenced in a study of human T cells and chemical hapten exposure. TCRdb re-analysed the RACE reads in MiXCR, keeping a single row per CDR3 protein. The sample includes about 190,000 distinct CDR3 sequences, under 30% of them seen just once. This sample comprised whole blood, obtained in connection with sensitization to the hapten diphenylcyclopropenone (DPC). Source of these receptors: a woman aged 40 to 50 with alopecia areata. Some clones in this sample may be carry-over from other donors' samples. Both conserved end residues are part of each CDR3. The order of the fields is V gene, J gene, D gene, clone size, CDR3 DNA, CDR3 protein. The D gene is left open where the match is weak. Some rows mark clone size as missing; the rest say once, few, many or name a class of expanded clone.

v_gene: TRBV5-1; j_gene: TRBJ2-3; d_gene: TRBD2; abundance: -; CDR3nt: TGCGCCAGCAGCACCGGGACTAGCGGCATCACAGATACGCAGTATTTT; CDR3aa: CASSTGTSGITDTQYF
v_gene: TRBV18; j_gene: TRBJ2-1; d_gene: -; abundance: once; CDR3nt: TGTGCCAGCTCACTGGACTCTTCCTCCTACAATGAGCAGTTCTTC; CDR3aa: CASSLDSSSYNEQFF
v_gene: TRBV7-6; j_gene: TRBJ2-3; d_gene: -; abundance: -; CDR3nt: TGTGCCAGCAGCCCAACATCCAGCACTAGCACAGATACGCAGTATTTT; CDR3aa: CASSPTSSTSTDTQYF
v_gene: TRBV4-3; j_gene: TRBJ2-4; d_gene: -; abundance: -; CDR3nt: TGCGCCAGCAGCCAAGATTCGGGATTCGACATTCAGTACTTC; CDR3aa: CASSQDSGFDIQYF
v_gene: TRBV4-2; j_gene: TRBJ2-1; d_gene: -; abundance: many; CDR3nt: TGTGCCAGCAGCCAAGATGTAGGGGGGTCCTACAATGAGCAGTTCTTC; CDR3aa: CASSQDVGGSYNEQFF
v_gene: TRBV6-5; j_gene: TRBJ1-1; d_gene: -; abundance: -; CDR3nt: TGTGCCAGCAGTTACACACAGGGACGGGCTGAAGCTTTCTTT; CDR3aa: CASSYTQGRAEAFF
v_gene: TRBV20-1; j_gene: TRBJ2-5; d_gene: -; abundance: few; CDR3nt: TGCAGTGCAAGAGAGTCAGTGAAAGAGACCCAGTACTTC; CDR3aa: CSARESVKETQYF
v_gene: TRBV9; j_gene: TRBJ1-4; d_gene: -; abundance: few; CDR3nt: TGTGCCAGCAGCCCTGTCGGGACTGTCGGTGAAAAACTGTTTTTT; CDR3aa: CASSPVGTVGEKLFF
v_gene: TRBV28; j_gene: TRBJ2-2; d_gene: TRBD1; abundance: -; CDR3nt: TGTGCCAGCAGTACACAGGGGGCGGGCACCGGGGAGCTGTTTTTT; CDR3aa: CASSTQGAGTGELFF
v_gene: TRBV5-1; j_gene: TRBJ2-1; d_gene: TRBD2; abundance: -; CDR3nt: TGCGCCAGCAGCCCGGCCCCACTAGCGGGAGCCTACAATGAGCAGTTCTTC; CDR3aa: CASSPAPLAGAYNEQFF
v_gene: TRBV10-3; j_gene: TRBJ2-6; d_gene: TRBD2; abundance: few; CDR3nt: TGTGCCATCCCCGGGGGGACTGGGGCCAACGTCCTGACTTTC; CDR3aa: CAIPGGTGANVLTF
v_gene: TRBV28; j_gene: TRBJ1-2; d_gene: TRBD1; abundance: many; CDR3nt: TGTGCCAGCAGGCCAGGCGGGACAGCTAACTATGGCTACACCTTC; CDR3aa: CASRPGGTANYGYTF
v_gene: TRBV28; j_gene: TRBJ1-6; d_gene: TRBD1; abundance: -; CDR3nt: TGTGCCAGCAGCCTACCCCAACAGGGGGCCATAAGGAGCTCCTATAATTCACCCCTCCACTTT; CDR3aa: CASSLPQQGAIRSSYNSPLHF
v_gene: TRBV6-2/TRBV6-3; j_gene: TRBJ1-1; d_gene: -; abundance: -; CDR3nt: TGTGCCGCGAGCGTGGCAGCTATGAACACTGAAGCTTTCTTT; CDR3aa: CAASVAAMNTEAFF
v_gene: TRBV7-9; j_gene: TRBJ1-1; d_gene: -; abundance: few; CDR3nt: TGTGCCAGCAGCTTAGTGGAGGGTATCGCTGAAGCTTTCTTT; CDR3aa: CASSLVEGIAEAFF
v_gene: TRBV7-2; j_gene: TRBJ1-3; d_gene: -; abundance: -; CDR3nt: TGTGCCAGCAGCTTAGTACAGACTGTCTCTGGAAACACCATATATTTT; CDR3aa: CASSLVQTVSGNTIYF
v_gene: TRBV28; j_gene: TRBJ2-4; d_gene: -; abundance: -; CDR3nt: TGTGCCAGCAGGGATCCAGTCATTCAGTACTTC; CDR3aa: CASRDPVIQYF
v_gene: TRBV11-3; j_gene: TRBJ1-3; d_gene: -; abundance: -; CDR3nt: TGTGCCAGCAGCTTAGAGCCAGTTGGAAACACCATATATTTT; CDR3aa: CASSLEPVGNTIYF
v_gene: TRBV20-1; j_gene: TRBJ2-1; d_gene: -; abundance: few; CDR3nt: TGCAGTGCTAGAGTGGTGCCCTCCTACAATGAGCAGTTCTTC; CDR3aa: CSARVVPSYNEQFF
v_gene: TRBV20-1; j_gene: TRBJ1-5; d_gene: -; abundance: few; CDR3nt: TGCAGTGCTGTTGGTGATAGCAATCAGCCCCAGCATTTT; CDR3aa: CSAVGDSNQPQHF
v_gene: TRBV5-1; j_gene: TRBJ2-2; d_gene: -; abundance: few; CDR3nt: TGCGCCAGCAGCTTGAGTCTAGCGAGGGCCGCCGGGGAGCTGTTTTTT; CDR3aa: CASSLSLARAAGELFF
v_gene: TRBV7-9; j_gene: TRBJ2-1; d_gene: -; abundance: -; CDR3nt: TGTGCCAGCAGCCCCGGGGATAGCTCCTACAATGAGCAGTTCTTC; CDR3aa: CASSPGDSSYNEQFF
v_gene: TRBV27; j_gene: TRBJ2-7; d_gene: -; abundance: many; CDR3nt: TGTGCCAGCAGCCCGAGTGGCTCCTACGAGCAGTACTTC; CDR3aa: CASSPSGSYEQYF
v_gene: TRBV6-2/TRBV6-3; j_gene: TRBJ2-1; d_gene: -; abundance: few; CDR3nt: TGTGCCAGCACTTCTTTCAATGAGCAGTTCTTC; CDR3aa: CASTSFNEQFF
v_gene: TRBV3-1; j_gene: TRBJ2-1; d_gene: TRBD1; abundance: -; CDR3nt: TGTGCCAGCAGCCAACAGACAGGGGGCAATGAGCAGTTCTTC; CDR3aa: CASSQQTGGNEQFF
v_gene: TRBV28; j_gene: TRBJ1-2; d_gene: -; abundance: -; CDR3nt: TGTGCCAGCAGTTTATCCTATGACAGGCACTATGGCTACACCTTC; CDR3aa: CASSLSYDRHYGYTF
v_gene: TRBV29-1; j_gene: TRBJ1-6; d_gene: TRBD1; abundance: -; CDR3nt: TGCAGCGTGATCGACAGGGGTAATTCACCCCTCCACTTT; CDR3aa: CSVIDRGNSPLHF
v_gene: TRBV4-2; j_gene: TRBJ2-3; d_gene: -; abundance: -; CDR3nt: TGTGCCAGCAGCCAACCTAGGGGCTACACAGATACGCAGTATTTT; CDR3aa: CASSQPRGYTDTQYF
v_gene: TRBV20-1; j_gene: TRBJ2-7; d_gene: TRBD2; abundance: many; CDR3nt: TGCAGTGCTCAGCGGGGCGGAGGCTCCTACGAGCAGTACTTC; CDR3aa: CSAQRGGGSYEQYF
v_gene: TRBV5-6; j_gene: TRBJ1-2; d_gene: -; abundance: few; CDR3nt: TGTGCCAGCAGTGAAGACAGGCTCTATGGCTACACCTTC; CDR3aa: CASSEDRLYGYTF
v_gene: TRBV11-2; j_gene: TRBJ2-3; d_gene: -; abundance: many; CDR3nt: TGTGCCAGCAGCTTTCTCCTAGCAAGCACAGATACGCAGTATTTT; CDR3aa: CASSFLLASTDTQYF
v_gene: TRBV28; j_gene: TRBJ2-7; d_gene: TRBD1; abundance: -; CDR3nt: TGTGCCAGCGGGCCGGGACAGGCCTACGAGCAGTACTTC; CDR3aa: CASGPGQAYEQYF
v_gene: TRBV20-1; j_gene: TRBJ2-1; d_gene: TRBD1; abundance: -; CDR3nt: TGCAGTGCTAGATCAGGACAGGGGGATCGAAATGAGCAGTTCTTC; CDR3aa: CSARSGQGDRNEQFF
v_gene: TRBV20-1; j_gene: TRBJ1-2; d_gene: TRBD1; abundance: few; CDR3nt: TGCAGTGCCGCGACAGGGGCTAACTATGGCTACACCTTC; CDR3aa: CSAATGANYGYTF
v_gene: TRBV29-1; j_gene: TRBJ1-2; d_gene: -; abundance: -; CDR3nt: TGCAGCGTTGCGGGCCAGGCGGGCTATGGCTACACCTTC; CDR3aa: CSVAGQAGYGYTF
v_gene: TRBV5-1; j_gene: TRBJ2-7; d_gene: -; abundance: -; CDR3nt: TGCGCCAGCAGCTTGGCGCCAGCCTCCCCCCCCTACGAGCAGTACTTC; CDR3aa: CASSLAPASPPYEQYF
v_gene: TRBV27; j_gene: TRBJ2-5; d_gene: -; abundance: many; CDR3nt: TGTGCCAGCAGTTTGGACCAAGAGACCCAGTACTTC; CDR3aa: CASSLDQETQYF
v_gene: TRBV6-5; j_gene: TRBJ2-7; d_gene: TRBD2; abundance: -; CDR3nt: TGTGCCAGCAGCCCAGCGGGGCCGAACACCTACGAGCAGTACTTC; CDR3aa: CASSPAGPNTYEQYF
v_gene: TRBV9; j_gene: TRBJ2-2; d_gene: -; abundance: -; CDR3nt: TGTGCCAGCAGCGTAGGGACTATGAACACCGGGGAGCTGTTTTTT; CDR3aa: CASSVGTMNTGELFF
v_gene: TRBV28; j_gene: TRBJ1-2; d_gene: -; abundance: many; CDR3nt: TGTGCCAGCGCGGGGCAGGGATACGGCTACACCTTC; CDR3aa: CASAGQGYGYTF
v_gene: TRBV20-1; j_gene: TRBJ2-3; d_gene: -; abundance: -; CDR3nt: TGCAGTGCTAGGCTAGAGGCTAGCACAGATACGCAGTATTTT; CDR3aa: CSARLEASTDTQYF
v_gene: TRBV18; j_gene: TRBJ1-1; d_gene: -; abundance: -; CDR3nt: TGTGCCAGCTCACCGGGCGCGGGCCTGAACACTGAAGCTTTCTTT; CDR3aa: CASSPGAGLNTEAFF
v_gene: TRBV6-6; j_gene: TRBJ2-7; d_gene: TRBD2; abundance: few; CDR3nt: TGTGCCAGCAGCCGGGAGACTAGCGGGGGGGAGCAGTACTTC; CDR3aa: CASSRETSGGEQYF
v_gene: TRBV19; j_gene: TRBJ2-5; d_gene: -; abundance: -; CDR3nt: TGTGCCGCCAGTACCGGAGGAGAGACCCAGTACTTC; CDR3aa: CAASTGGETQYF
v_gene: TRBV5-1; j_gene: TRBJ2-1; d_gene: TRBD2; abundance: -; CDR3nt: TGCGCCAGCAGCTTGGTGACGACTAGCGGGGGAAATGAGCAGTTCTTC; CDR3aa: CASSLVTTSGGNEQFF
v_gene: TRBV12-3/TRBV12-4; j_gene: TRBJ1-5; d_gene: -; abundance: -; CDR3nt: TGTGCCAGCAGTTCCCGGGGGGCATCCAATCAGCCCCAGCATTTT; CDR3aa: CASSSRGASNQPQHF
v_gene: TRBV7-2; j_gene: TRBJ2-1; d_gene: -; abundance: -; CDR3nt: TGTGCCAGCAGCGCCAGCCGGGCCGGCTCCTACAATGAGCAGTTCTTC; CDR3aa: CASSASRAGSYNEQFF
v_gene: TRBV20-1; j_gene: TRBJ1-5; d_gene: -; abundance: many; CDR3nt: TGCAGTGTCATGGGGCGGCCCCAGCATTTT; CDR3aa: CSVMGRPQHF
v_gene: TRBV12-3/TRBV12-4; j_gene: TRBJ1-5; d_gene: TRBD1; abundance: -; CDR3nt: TGTGCCAGCACGCTCGGGACAGGGGGCAGCAATCAGCCCCAGCATTTT; CDR3aa: CASTLGTGGSNQPQHF
v_gene: TRBV29-1; j_gene: TRBJ2-7; d_gene: -; abundance: few; CDR3nt: TGCAGCGTAAACAGGGAAGATGGCGGCTACGAGCAGTACTTC; CDR3aa: CSVNREDGGYEQYF
v_gene: TRBV4-3; j_gene: TRBJ1-1; d_gene: -; abundance: -; CDR3nt: TGCGCCAGCAGCCGCCACAGGGTAACTGAAGCTTTCTTT; CDR3aa: CASSRHRVTEAFF
v_gene: TRBV27; j_gene: TRBJ1-2; d_gene: TRBD1; abundance: -; CDR3nt: TGTGCCAGCAGTTTGCAGGGGGCAGGTGGCTACACCTTC; CDR3aa: CASSLQGAGGYTF
v_gene: TRBV28; j_gene: TRBJ2-7; d_gene: -; abundance: few; CDR3nt: TGTGCCAGCATGAGGGGCTCCTACGAGCAGTACTTC; CDR3aa: CASMRGSYEQYF
v_gene: TRBV28; j_gene: TRBJ1-5; d_gene: TRBD1; abundance: -; CDR3nt: TGTGCCAGCAGTCGGACAGGCACAAGCAATCAGCCCCAGCATTTT; CDR3aa: CASSRTGTSNQPQHF